This TCR beta chain originates from a study of T cell changes during pregnancy in multiple sclerosis. V lost 2 bases and J lost 2, with 7 bases in between. Germline V gene data show CDR1 as GTSNPN and CDR2 as SVGIG (reference sequence). The CDR3 has 13 residues. The data were produced by immunoSEQ multiplex PCR, yet TCRdb's version contains in-frame clones alone and is incomplete. The sample has roughly 25,000 clones, 85% to 90% seen once. The material sequenced was CD4+ T cells from peripheral blood mononuclear cells, taken in the first trimester of pregnancy. This clonotype was sampled from a female donor in good health, enrolled as a control in a pregnancy study. The rearrangement uses TRBV30 and TRBJ1-5, with D possibly matching TRBD1 (6 bases). The CDR3, as DNA: TGTGCCTGGAGTAGACAGGGCAATCAGCCCCAGCATTTT. It translates to CAWSRQGNQPQHF. The full variable domain, with the rest looked up from reference TRBV30 and TRBJ1-5, is SQTIHQWPATLVQPVGSPLSLECTVEGTSNPNLYWYRQAAGRGLQLLFYSVGIGQISSEVPQNLSASRPQDRQFILSSKKLLLSDSGFYLCAWSRQGNQPQHFGDGTRLSIL.